This T cell receptor (beta chain) was retrieved from a study of blood T cell repertoires in COVID-19. CDR1 and CDR2 (germline): SEHNR, FQNEAQ (reference sequence). The CDR3 has 14 amino acids. The ends were cut back, 5 bases at V and 0 bases at J, with 8 bases in the middle. In the source study's methods: For nucleated cells, counts were estimated from reference gene primer amplification. TCRdb's copy holds only in-frame clones and misses some; the assay was immunoSEQ multiplex PCR. The D gene and trimming were derived from the DNA, and the V and J assignments and clone size from that table. The data hold about 84,000 clones, with about four fifths observed a single time. This clone has only a few counts.

The sample consisted of peripheral blood. The origin of this receptor is a woman aged 80 or over with acute or convalescent COVID-19. V gene TRBV7-9 combines with J gene TRBJ1-5, with a possible D match to TRBD1 (5 bases). CDR3: CASSPRGSNQPQHF. CDR3 nucleotide sequence: TGTGCCAGCAGCCCAAGGGGTAGCAATCAGCCCCAGCATTTT.